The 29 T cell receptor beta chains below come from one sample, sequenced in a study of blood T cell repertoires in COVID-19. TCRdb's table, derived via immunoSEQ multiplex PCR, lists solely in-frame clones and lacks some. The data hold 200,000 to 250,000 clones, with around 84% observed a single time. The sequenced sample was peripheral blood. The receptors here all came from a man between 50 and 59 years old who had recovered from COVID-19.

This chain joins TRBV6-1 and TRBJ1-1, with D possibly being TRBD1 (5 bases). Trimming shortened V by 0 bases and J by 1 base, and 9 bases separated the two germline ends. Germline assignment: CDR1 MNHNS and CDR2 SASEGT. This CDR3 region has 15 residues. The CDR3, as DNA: TGTGCCAGCAGTGAAGCGCAGGGCCAGAACACTGAAGCTTTCTTT. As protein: CASSEAQGQNTEAFF.

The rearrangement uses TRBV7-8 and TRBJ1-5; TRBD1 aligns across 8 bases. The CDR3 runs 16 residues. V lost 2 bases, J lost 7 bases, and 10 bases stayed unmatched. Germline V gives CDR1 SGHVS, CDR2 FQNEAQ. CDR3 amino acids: CASSLRDRFIGQPQHF. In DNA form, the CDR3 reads TGTGCCAGCAGCTTAAGGGACAGGTTTATAGGGCAGCCCCAGCATTTT.

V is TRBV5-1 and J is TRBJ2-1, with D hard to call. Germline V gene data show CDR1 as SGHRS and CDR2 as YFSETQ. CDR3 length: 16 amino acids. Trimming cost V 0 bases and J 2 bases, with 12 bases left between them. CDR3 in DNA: TGCGCCAGCAGCTTGGAACTGGCGGCCACCTACAATGAGCAGTTCTTC. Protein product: CASSLELAATYNEQFF.

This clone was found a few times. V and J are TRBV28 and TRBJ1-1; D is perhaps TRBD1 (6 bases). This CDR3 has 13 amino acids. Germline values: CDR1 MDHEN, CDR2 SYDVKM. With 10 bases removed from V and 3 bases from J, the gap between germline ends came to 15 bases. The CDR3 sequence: CATRTYRDTEAFF. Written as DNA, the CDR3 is TGTGCCACGAGGACTTACAGGGACACTGAAGCTTTCTTT. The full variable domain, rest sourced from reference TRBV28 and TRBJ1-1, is DVKVTQSSRYLVKRTGEKVFLECVQDMDHENMFWYRQDPGLGLRLIYFSYDVKMKEKGDIPEGYSVSREKKERFSLILESASTNQTSMYLCATRTYRDTEAFFGQGTRLTVV.

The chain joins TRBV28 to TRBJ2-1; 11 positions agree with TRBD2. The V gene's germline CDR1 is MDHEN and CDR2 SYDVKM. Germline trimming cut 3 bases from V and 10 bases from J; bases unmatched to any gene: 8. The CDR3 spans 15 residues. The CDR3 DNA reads TGTGCCAGCAGTTTGGTACTAGCGGGAGTCAACGAGCAGTTCTTC. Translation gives CASSLVLAGVNEQFF.

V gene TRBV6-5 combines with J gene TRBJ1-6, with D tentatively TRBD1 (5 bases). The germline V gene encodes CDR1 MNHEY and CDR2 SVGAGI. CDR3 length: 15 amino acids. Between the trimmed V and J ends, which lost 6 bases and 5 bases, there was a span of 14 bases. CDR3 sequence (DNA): TGTGCCAGCAGCCTGGTCGGAGGGGATAATTCACCCCTCCACTTT. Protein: CASSLVGGDNSPLHF.

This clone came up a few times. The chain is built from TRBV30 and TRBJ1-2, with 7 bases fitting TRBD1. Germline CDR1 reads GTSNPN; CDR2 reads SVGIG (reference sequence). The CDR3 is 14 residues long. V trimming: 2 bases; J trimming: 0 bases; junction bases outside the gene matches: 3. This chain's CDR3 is CAWSKGQANYGYTF. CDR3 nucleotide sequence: TGTGCCTGGAGTAAAGGACAGGCTAACTATGGCTACACCTTC.

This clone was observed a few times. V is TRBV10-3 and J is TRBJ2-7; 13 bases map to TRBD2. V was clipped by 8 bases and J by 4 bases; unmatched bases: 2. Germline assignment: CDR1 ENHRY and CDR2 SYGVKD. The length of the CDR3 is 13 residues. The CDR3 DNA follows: TGTGCCATCCGGACTAGCGGGAGTTACGAGCAGTACTTC. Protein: CAIRTSGSYEQYF.

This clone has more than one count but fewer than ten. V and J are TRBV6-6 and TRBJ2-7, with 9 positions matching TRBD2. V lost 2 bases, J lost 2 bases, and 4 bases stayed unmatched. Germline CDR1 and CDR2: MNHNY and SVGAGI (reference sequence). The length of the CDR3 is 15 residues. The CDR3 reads CASSYGLASTYEQYF. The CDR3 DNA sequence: TGTGCCAGCAGTTACGGACTAGCGTCGACCTACGAGCAGTACTTC.

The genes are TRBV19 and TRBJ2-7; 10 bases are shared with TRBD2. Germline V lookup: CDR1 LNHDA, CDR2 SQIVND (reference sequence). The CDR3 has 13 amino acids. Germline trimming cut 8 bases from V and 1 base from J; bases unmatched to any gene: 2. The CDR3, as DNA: TGTGCCAGTCGAGCGGGAGGGTCCTACGAGCAGTACTTC. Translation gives CASRAGGSYEQYF.

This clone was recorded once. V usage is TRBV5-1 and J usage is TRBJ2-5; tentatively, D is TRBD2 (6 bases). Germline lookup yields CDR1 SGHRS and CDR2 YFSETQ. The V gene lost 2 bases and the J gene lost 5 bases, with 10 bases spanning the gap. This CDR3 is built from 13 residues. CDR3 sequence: CASSFDGSETQYF. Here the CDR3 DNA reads TGCGCCAGCAGCTTTGACGGGAGCGAGACCCAGTACTTC. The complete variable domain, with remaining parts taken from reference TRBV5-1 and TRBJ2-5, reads KAGVTQTPRYLIKTRGQQVTLSCSPISGHRSVSWYQQTPGQGLQFLFEYFSETQRNKGNFPGRFSGRQFSNSRSEMNVSTLELGDSALYLCASSFDGSETQYFGPGTRLLVL.

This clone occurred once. CDR3 nucleotide sequence: TGTGCTAGTGGTTTAGAAATACAGGGTCCCACAGATACGCAGTATTTT. Translation gives CASGLEIQGPTDTQYF. The gene calls are TRBV12-5 and TRBJ2-3; D may be TRBD1 (6 bases). The CDR3 runs 16 residues. Trimming took off 3 bases at V and 2 bases at J, with 15 bases between the two ends. In germline, CDR1 is LGHNT, CDR2 FRNRAP. The whole variable domain, filled in from reference TRBV12-5 and TRBJ2-3, reads DARVTQTPRHKVTEMGQEVTMRCQPILGHNTVFWYRQTMMQGLELLAYFRNRAPLDDSGMPKDRFSAEMPDATLATLKIQPSEPRDSAVYFCASGLEIQGPTDTQYFGPGTRLTVL.

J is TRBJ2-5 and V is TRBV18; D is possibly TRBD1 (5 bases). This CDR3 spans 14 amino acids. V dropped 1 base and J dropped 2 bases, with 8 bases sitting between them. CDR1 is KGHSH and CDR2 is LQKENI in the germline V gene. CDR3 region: CASSPRQGQETQYF. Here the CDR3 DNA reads TGTGCCAGCTCACCACGGCAGGGTCAAGAGACCCAGTACTTC.

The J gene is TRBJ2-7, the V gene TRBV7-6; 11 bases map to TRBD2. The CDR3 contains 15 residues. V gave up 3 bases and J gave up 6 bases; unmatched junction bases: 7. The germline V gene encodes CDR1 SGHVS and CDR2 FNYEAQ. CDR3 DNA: TGTGCCAGCAGCTTGGGGACTAGCGGTGTTGGCGAGCAGTACTTC. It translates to CASSLGTSGVGEQYF.

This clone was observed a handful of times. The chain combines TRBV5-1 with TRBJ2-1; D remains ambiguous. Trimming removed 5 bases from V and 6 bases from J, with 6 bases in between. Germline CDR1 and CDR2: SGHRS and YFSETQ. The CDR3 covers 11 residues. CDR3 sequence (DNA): TGCGCCAGCAGGGTTAGCAATGAGCAGTTCTTC. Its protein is CASRVSNEQFF.

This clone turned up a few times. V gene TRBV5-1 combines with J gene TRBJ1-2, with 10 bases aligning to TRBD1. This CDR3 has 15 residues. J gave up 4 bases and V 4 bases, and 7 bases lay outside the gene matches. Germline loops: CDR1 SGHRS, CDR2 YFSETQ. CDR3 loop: CASSTTTGGAYGYTF. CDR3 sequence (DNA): TGCGCCAGCAGCACCACGACAGGGGGCGCCTATGGCTACACCTTC.

The CDR3 loop reads CASSKNRDSHNEQFF. CDR3 DNA: TGTGCCAGCAGTAAGAACCGGGACAGTCACAATGAGCAGTTCTTC. The chain combines TRBV7-9 with TRBJ2-1; TRBD1 matches at 7 bases. Trimming took 6 bases from V and 5 from J; bases not matched to a gene: 10. The CDR3 has 15 amino acids. Germline V CDR1 and CDR2: SEHNR, FQNEAQ (reference sequence).

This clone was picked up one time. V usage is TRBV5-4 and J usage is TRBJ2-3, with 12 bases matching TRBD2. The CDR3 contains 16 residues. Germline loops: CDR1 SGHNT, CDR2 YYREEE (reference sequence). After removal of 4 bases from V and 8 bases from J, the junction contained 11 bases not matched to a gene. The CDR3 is CASSRLAGGKGGTQYF. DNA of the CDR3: TGTGCCAGCAGCCGGCTAGCGGGAGGGAAGGGAGGTACGCAGTATTTT.

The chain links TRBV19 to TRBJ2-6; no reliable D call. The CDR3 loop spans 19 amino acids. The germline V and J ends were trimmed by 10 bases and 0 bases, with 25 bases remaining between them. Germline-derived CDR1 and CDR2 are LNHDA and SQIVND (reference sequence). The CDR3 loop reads CATHTSLRYGDSGANVLTF. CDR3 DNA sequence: TGTGCCACTCACACGTCACTCCGGTACGGAGACTCTGGGGCCAACGTCCTGACTTTC.

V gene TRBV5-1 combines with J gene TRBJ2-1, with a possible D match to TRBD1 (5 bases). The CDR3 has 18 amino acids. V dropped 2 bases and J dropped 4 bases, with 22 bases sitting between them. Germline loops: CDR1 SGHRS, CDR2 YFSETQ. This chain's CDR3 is CASSFDSFSQARYNEQFF. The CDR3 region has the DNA TGCGCCAGCAGCTTCGACAGTTTCTCGCAGGCGAGATACAATGAGCAGTTCTTC.

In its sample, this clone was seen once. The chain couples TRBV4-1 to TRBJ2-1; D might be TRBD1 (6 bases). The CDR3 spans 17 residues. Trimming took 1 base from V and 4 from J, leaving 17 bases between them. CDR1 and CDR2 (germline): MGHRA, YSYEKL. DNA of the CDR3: TGCGCCAGCAGCCAAGGAGTTCCCAGGGGCCGGTACAATGAGCAGTTCTTC. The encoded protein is CASSQGVPRGRYNEQFF.

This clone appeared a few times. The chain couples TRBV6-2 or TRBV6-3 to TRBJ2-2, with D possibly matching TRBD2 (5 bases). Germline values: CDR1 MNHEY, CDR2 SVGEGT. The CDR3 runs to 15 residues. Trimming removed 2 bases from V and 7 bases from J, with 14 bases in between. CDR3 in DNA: TGTGCCAGCAGTTACCTCCGAGGCGGAGGCGGGGAGCTGTTTTTT. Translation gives CASSYLRGGGGELFF.

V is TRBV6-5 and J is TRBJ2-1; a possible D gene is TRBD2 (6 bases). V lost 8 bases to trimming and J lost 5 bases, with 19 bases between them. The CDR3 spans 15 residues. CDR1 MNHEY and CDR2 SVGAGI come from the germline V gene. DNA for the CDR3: TGTGCCAGCCTTGCGGGGCGGAGGGCTGACAATGAGCAGTTCTTC. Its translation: CASLAGRRADNEQFF.

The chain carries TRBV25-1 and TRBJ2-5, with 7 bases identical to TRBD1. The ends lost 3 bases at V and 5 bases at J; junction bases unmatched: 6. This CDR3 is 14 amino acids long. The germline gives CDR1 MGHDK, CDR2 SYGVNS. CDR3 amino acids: CASSETGPWETQYF. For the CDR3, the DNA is TGTGCCAGCAGTGAGACAGGGCCATGGGAGACCCAGTACTTC.

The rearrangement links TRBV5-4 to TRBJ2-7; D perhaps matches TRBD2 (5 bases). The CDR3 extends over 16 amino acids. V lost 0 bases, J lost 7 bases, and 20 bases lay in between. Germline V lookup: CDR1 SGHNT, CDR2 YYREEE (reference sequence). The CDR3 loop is CASSLERPASITEQYF. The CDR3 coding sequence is TGTGCCAGCAGCTTGGAGCGGCCCGCTTCTATCACGGAGCAGTACTTC.

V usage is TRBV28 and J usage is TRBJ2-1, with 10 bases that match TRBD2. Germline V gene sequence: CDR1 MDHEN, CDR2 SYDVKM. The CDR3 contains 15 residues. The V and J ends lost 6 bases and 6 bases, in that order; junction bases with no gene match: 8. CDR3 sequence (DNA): TGTGCCAGCAGCCCCAGCGGGAGGGCCGCCAATGAGCAGTTCTTC. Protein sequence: CASSPSGRAANEQFF.

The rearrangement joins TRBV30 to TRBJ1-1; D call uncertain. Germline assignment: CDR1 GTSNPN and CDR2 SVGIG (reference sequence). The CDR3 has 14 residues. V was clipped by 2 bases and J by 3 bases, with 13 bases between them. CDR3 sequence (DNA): TGTGCCTGGAGTCGTGAGGTTTGGTACACTGAAGCTTTCTTT. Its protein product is CAWSREVWYTEAFF.

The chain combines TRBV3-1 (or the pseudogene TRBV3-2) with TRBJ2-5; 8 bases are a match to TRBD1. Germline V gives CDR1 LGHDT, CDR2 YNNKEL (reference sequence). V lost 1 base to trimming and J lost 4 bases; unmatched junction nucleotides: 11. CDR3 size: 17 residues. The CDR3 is CASSQGENSGGAETQYF. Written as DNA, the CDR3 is TGTGCCAGCAGCCAAGGGGAGAATTCAGGGGGCGCAGAGACCCAGTACTTC.

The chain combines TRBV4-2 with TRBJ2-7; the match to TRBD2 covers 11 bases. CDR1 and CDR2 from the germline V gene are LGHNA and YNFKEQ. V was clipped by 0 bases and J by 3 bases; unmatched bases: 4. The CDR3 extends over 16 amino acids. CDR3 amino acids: CASSQESSGRYYEQYF. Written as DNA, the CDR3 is TGTGCCAGCAGCCAAGAGTCTAGCGGGAGGTACTACGAGCAGTACTTC.